Listed below are T cell receptor beta chains from one sample, sequenced in a study of cytomegalovirus exposure and HLA in healthy donors. Some clones are missing from TCRdb's copy, which holds only in-frame ones; the method was immunoSEQ multiplex PCR. The sample yields under 200,000 clones, roughly 82% seen once. The sample was PBMCs. The receptors stem from a woman aged 45-59 years in good health and CMV-seronegative. The CDR3 runs from the conserved cysteine through the conserved F or W. A D gene is named only where the DNA matches it firmly. Only some rows state a clone size, as once, few, many or a class for expanded clones.

cdr3_nt: TGTGCCAGCAGCGTAGCCCACGGGACTTACGAGCAGTACTTC
cdr3_aa: CASSVAHGTYEQYF
v_call: TRBV9
j_call: TRBJ2-7
clone_size: -
d_call: -

cdr3_nt: TGCGCCAGCACTAGCGGGAGGGTCACCGGGGAGCTGTTTTTT
cdr3_aa: CASTSGRVTGELFF
v_call: TRBV10-2
j_call: TRBJ2-2
clone_size: -
d_call: TRBD2

cdr3_nt: TGTGCCTGGACCAAATCATCGGTTTACAATGAGCAGTTCTTC
cdr3_aa: CAWTKSSVYNEQFF
v_call: TRBV30
j_call: TRBJ2-1
clone_size: -
d_call: -

cdr3_nt: TGTGCCAGCTCACCGCAAGCGGGGGCCCAAGAGACCCAGTACTTC
cdr3_aa: CASSPQAGAQETQYF
v_call: TRBV18
j_call: TRBJ2-5
clone_size: once
d_call: TRBD2

cdr3_nt: TGCGCCAGCAGCCAGGTTCCTAGCGGGTTACCTTACCGAAGTTACACCGGGGAGCTGTTTTTT
cdr3_aa: CASSQVPSGLPYRSYTGELFF
v_call: TRBV4-1
j_call: TRBJ2-2
clone_size: -
d_call: TRBD2

cdr3_nt: TGTGCCAGCAGTCGCGACAGACAAGAGACCCAGTACTTC
cdr3_aa: CASSRDRQETQYF
v_call: TRBV11-3
j_call: TRBJ2-5
clone_size: -
d_call: -

cdr3_nt: TGTGCCAGCAGCGGGAGTAATGAGCAGTTCTTC
cdr3_aa: CASSGSNEQFF
v_call: TRBV9
j_call: TRBJ2-1
clone_size: -
d_call: -

cdr3_nt: TGTGCCAGCAGCCAAATCCCGGGTACCGGAGCGGCCGTCCATGAGCAGTTCTTC
cdr3_aa: CASSQIPGTGAAVHEQFF
v_call: TRBV14
j_call: TRBJ2-1
clone_size: -
d_call: -

cdr3_nt: TGTGCCAGCGGCGGGGACACTGAAGCTTTCTTT
cdr3_aa: CASGGDTEAFF
v_call: TRBV6-5
j_call: TRBJ1-1
clone_size: few
d_call: -

cdr3_nt: TGTGCCAGCAGTTTTTCTTTATATGGCTACACCTTC
cdr3_aa: CASSFSLYGYTF
v_call: TRBV28
j_call: TRBJ1-2
clone_size: -
d_call: -

cdr3_nt: TGTGCCAGCAGCTTAAGTCGTGACATTCAGTACTTC
cdr3_aa: CASSLSRDIQYF
v_call: TRBV7-3
j_call: TRBJ2-4
clone_size: -
d_call: -

cdr3_nt: TGTGCCAGCAGCCCCACGGAGCGAACAACTAATGAAAAACTGTTTTTT
cdr3_aa: CASSPTERTTNEKLFF
v_call: TRBV4-2
j_call: TRBJ1-4
clone_size: -
d_call: -

cdr3_nt: TGTGCCAGCTCCCCGACTAGCGGGCAGTACGAGCAGTACTTC
cdr3_aa: CASSPTSGQYEQYF
v_call: TRBV18
j_call: TRBJ2-7
clone_size: few
d_call: TRBD2

cdr3_nt: TGTGCCAGCAGCTTAGATAAGGTCGGGGAGCAGTACTTC
cdr3_aa: CASSLDKVGEQYF
v_call: TRBV7-9
j_call: TRBJ2-7
clone_size: -
d_call: -

cdr3_nt: TGTGCCAGCAGTCCGATACTCTTTAGCGGGAGGCCGACATACAGCGGGGAGCTGTTTTTT
cdr3_aa: CASSPILFSGRPTYSGELFF
v_call: TRBV28
j_call: TRBJ2-2
clone_size: -
d_call: TRBD2

cdr3_nt: TGCGCCAGCAGCGTCGGGACAGGGCTATACGAGCAGTACTTC
cdr3_aa: CASSVGTGLYEQYF
v_call: TRBV5-1
j_call: TRBJ2-7
clone_size: -
d_call: TRBD1

cdr3_nt: TGTGCCAGCAGCTTAGAAGGGGGCATTCAGTACTTC
cdr3_aa: CASSLEGGIQYF
v_call: TRBV11-3
j_call: TRBJ2-4
clone_size: -
d_call: -

cdr3_nt: TGTGCCAGCAGCCCTACACCCGACAGGGGGCGCATGGGCTACACCTTC
cdr3_aa: CASSPTPDRGRMGYTF
v_call: TRBV28
j_call: TRBJ1-2
clone_size: -
d_call: TRBD1

cdr3_nt: TGCGCCAGCAGCTGGGAGGGGGTTCAAGAGACCCAGTACTTC
cdr3_aa: CASSWEGVQETQYF
v_call: TRBV5-1
j_call: TRBJ2-5
clone_size: -
d_call: -

cdr3_nt: TGTGCCAGCAAGAGCGGGGGCGCGGTGACTGAAGCTTTCTTT
cdr3_aa: CASKSGGAVTEAFF
v_call: TRBV2
j_call: TRBJ1-1
clone_size: -
d_call: -

cdr3_nt: TGTGCCAGCAGCCTCAGGACAGAACAGGGGCCCCAGCATTTT
cdr3_aa: CASSLRTEQGPQHF
v_call: TRBV7-8
j_call: TRBJ1-5
clone_size: -
d_call: -

cdr3_nt: TGTGCCAGCAGTTCCGGTCTTGGGCAGCCGAACACCGGGGAGCTGTTTTTT
cdr3_aa: CASSSGLGQPNTGELFF
v_call: TRBV6-9
j_call: TRBJ2-2
clone_size: -
d_call: -

cdr3_nt: TGTGCCAGCAGTATCCCGGGACAGGGCCTCGAGCAGTACTTC
cdr3_aa: CASSIPGQGLEQYF
v_call: TRBV6-5
j_call: TRBJ2-7
clone_size: -
d_call: TRBD1

cdr3_nt: TGTGCCAGCAAAGATCGCCAGGGGTATAATGAGCAGTTCTTC
cdr3_aa: CASKDRQGYNEQFF
v_call: TRBV2
j_call: TRBJ2-1
clone_size: -
d_call: -

cdr3_nt: TGCGCCAGCAGCCCCAATCGGGGGGGCAGTCAAGAGACCCAGTACTTC
cdr3_aa: CASSPNRGGSQETQYF
v_call: TRBV4-1
j_call: TRBJ2-5
clone_size: -
d_call: TRBD2

cdr3_nt: TGCGCCAGCAGCCAGGGACAGGGGAACCATCAGCCCCAGCATTTT
cdr3_aa: CASSQGQGNHQPQHF
v_call: TRBV4-3
j_call: TRBJ1-5
clone_size: once
d_call: TRBD1

cdr3_nt: TGCGCCAGCAGCTCCCGACCGACCGGGACTCTATACGAGCAGTACTTC
cdr3_aa: CASSSRPTGTLYEQYF
v_call: TRBV4-1
j_call: TRBJ2-7
clone_size: -
d_call: -

cdr3_nt: TGTGCCACCAGCAGAGACAGTCTTTCTGAAGCTTTCTTT
cdr3_aa: CATSRDSLSEAFF
v_call: TRBV15
j_call: TRBJ1-1
clone_size: -
d_call: -

cdr3_nt: TGTGCCAGCAGCGTAGAAACTGCGGGGTCGGGTACCAATGAGCAGTTCTTC
cdr3_aa: CASSVETAGSGTNEQFF
v_call: TRBV9
j_call: TRBJ2-1
clone_size: -
d_call: -